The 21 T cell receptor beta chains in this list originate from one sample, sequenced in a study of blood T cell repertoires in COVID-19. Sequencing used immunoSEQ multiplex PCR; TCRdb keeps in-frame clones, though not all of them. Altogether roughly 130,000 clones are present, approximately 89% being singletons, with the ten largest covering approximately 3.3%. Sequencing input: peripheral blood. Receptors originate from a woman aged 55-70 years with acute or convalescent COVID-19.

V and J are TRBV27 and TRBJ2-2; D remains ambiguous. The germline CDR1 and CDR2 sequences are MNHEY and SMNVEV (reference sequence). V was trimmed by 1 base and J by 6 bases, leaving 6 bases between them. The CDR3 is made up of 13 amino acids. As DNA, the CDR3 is TGTGCCAGCAGTTTATATCGGTCCGGGGAGCTGTTTTTT. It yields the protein CASSLYRSGELFF.

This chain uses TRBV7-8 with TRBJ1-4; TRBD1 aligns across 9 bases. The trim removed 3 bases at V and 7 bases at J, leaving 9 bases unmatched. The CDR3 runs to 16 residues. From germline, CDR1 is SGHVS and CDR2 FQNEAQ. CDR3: CASSLSWDRAIEKLFF. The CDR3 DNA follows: TGTGCCAGCAGCTTGAGCTGGGACAGGGCGATTGAAAAACTGTTTTTT.

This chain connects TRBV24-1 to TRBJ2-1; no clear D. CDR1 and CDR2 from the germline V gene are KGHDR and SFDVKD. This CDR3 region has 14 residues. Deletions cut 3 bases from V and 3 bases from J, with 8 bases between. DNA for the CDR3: TGTGCCACCAGTGATGCGAGAGTCTACAATGAGCAGTTCTTC. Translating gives CATSDARVYNEQFF.

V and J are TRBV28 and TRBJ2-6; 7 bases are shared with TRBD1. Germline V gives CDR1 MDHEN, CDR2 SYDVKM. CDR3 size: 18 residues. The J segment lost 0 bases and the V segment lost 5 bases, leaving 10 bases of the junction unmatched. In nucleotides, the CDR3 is TGTGCCAGCAGTCCAACCGGGACAGCCTCCTCTGGGGCCAACGTCCTGACTTTC. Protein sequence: CASSPTGTASSGANVLTF.

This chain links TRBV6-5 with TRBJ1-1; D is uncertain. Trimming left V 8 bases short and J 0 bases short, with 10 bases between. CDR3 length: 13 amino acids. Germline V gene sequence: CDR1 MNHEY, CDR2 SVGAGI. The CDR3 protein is CASSYNLNTEAFF. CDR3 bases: TGTGCCAGCTCGTATAATTTGAACACTGAAGCTTTCTTT.

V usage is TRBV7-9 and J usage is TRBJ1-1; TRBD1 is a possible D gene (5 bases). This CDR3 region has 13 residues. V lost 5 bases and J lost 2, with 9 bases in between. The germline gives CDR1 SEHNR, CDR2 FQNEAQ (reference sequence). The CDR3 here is CASSPGTNTEAFF. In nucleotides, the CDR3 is TGTGCCAGCAGCCCGGGGACTAACACTGAAGCTTTCTTT.

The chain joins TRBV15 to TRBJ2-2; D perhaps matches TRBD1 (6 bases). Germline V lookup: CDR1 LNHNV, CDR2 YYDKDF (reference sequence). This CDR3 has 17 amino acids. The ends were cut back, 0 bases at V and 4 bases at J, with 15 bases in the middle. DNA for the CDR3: TGTGCCACCAGCAGAGATACAGGGCAGTTACTCACCGGGGAGCTGTTTTTT. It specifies CATSRDTGQLLTGELFF.

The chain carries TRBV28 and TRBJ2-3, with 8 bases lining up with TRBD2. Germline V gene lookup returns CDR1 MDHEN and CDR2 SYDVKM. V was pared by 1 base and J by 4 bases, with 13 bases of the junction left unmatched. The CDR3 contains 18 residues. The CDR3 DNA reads TGTGCCAGCAGTTTATCCCCGGGACTAGGGTCTAGCTCAGATACGCAGTATTTT. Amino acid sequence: CASSLSPGLGSSSDTQYF.

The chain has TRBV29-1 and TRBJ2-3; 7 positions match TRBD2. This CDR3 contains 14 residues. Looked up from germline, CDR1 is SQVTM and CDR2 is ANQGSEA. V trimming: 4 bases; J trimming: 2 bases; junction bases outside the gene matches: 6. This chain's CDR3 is CSVVGRETTDTQYF. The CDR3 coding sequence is TGCAGCGTTGTTGGGCGGGAGACCACAGATACGCAGTATTTT.

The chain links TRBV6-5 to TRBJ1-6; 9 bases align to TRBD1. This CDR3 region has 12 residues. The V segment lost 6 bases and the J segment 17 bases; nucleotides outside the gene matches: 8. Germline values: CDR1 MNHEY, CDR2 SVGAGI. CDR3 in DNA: TGTGCCAGCAGGCCTGGGACAGGGAGGTTCCACTTT. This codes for CASRPGTGRFHF.

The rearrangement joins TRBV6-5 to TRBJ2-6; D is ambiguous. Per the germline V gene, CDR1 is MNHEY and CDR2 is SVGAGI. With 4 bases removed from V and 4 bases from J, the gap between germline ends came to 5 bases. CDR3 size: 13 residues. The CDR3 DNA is TGTGCCAGCAGTTCGCGCGGGGCCAACGTCCTGACTTTC. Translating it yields CASSSRGANVLTF.

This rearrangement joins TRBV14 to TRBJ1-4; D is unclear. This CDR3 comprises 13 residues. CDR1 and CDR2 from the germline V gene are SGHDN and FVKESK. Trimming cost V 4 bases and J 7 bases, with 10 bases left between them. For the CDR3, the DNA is TGTGCCAGCAGCCCCAGTCCTGGTGAAAAACTGTTTTTT. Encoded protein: CASSPSPGEKLFF.

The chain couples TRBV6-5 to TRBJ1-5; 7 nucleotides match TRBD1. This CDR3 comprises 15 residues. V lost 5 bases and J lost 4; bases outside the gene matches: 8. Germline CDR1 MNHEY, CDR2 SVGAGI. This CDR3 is CASSNRQGTNQPQHF. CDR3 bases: TGTGCCAGCAGTAACCGACAGGGCACGAATCAGCCCCAGCATTTT.

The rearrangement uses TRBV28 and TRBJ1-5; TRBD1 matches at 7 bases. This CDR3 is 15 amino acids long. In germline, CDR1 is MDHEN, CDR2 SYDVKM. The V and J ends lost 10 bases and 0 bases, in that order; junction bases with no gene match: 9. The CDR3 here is CATLTGDVSNQPQHF. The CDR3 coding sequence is TGTGCCACCCTAACAGGGGACGTTAGCAATCAGCCCCAGCATTTT.

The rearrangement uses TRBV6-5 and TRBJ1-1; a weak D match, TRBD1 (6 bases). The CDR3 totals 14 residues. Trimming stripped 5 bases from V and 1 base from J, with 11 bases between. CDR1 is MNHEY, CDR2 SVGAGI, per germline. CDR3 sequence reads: CASSHREKNTEAFF. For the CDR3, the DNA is TGTGCCAGCAGTCACAGGGAGAAGAACACTGAAGCTTTCTTT.

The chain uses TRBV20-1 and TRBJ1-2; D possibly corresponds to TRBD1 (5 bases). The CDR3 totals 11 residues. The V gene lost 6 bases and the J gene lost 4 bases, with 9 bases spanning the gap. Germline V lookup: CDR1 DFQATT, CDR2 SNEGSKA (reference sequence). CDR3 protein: CSAGGPYGYTF. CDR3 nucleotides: TGCAGTGCCGGGGGTCCCTATGGCTACACCTTC.

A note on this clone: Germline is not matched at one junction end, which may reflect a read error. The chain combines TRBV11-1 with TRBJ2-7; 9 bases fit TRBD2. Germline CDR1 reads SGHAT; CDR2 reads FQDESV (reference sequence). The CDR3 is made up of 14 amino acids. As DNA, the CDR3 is TGTGCCAGCAGCATAGCGGGAGCCACCTACGAGCAGTACTTC. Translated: CASSIAGATYEQYF.

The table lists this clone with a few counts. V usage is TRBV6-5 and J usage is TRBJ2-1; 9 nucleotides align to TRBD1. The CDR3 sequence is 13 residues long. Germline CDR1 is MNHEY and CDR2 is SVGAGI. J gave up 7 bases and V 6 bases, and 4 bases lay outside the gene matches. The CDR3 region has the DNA TGTGCCAGCAGACAGGGGGCAGGAAATGAGCAGTTCTTC. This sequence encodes CASRQGAGNEQFF.

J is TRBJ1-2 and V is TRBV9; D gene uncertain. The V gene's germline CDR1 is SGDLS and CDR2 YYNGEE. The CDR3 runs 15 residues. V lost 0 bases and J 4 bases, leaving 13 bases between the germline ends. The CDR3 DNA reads TGTGCCAGCAGCGTAGGAAAAGGAGGTATCTATGGCTACACCTTC. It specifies CASSVGKGGIYGYTF.

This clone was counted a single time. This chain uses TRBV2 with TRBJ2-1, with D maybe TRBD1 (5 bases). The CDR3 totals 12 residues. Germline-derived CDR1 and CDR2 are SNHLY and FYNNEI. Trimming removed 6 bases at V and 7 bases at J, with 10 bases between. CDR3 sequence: CASRGKGNEQFF. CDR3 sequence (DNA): TGTGCCAGCAGAGGGAAGGGGAATGAGCAGTTCTTC.

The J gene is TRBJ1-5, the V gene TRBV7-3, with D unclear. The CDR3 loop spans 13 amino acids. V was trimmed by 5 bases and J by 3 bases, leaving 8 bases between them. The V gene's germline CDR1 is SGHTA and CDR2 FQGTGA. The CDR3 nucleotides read TGTGCCAGCAGCCTCACTTCCAATCAGCCCCAGCATTTT. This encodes CASSLTSNQPQHF.